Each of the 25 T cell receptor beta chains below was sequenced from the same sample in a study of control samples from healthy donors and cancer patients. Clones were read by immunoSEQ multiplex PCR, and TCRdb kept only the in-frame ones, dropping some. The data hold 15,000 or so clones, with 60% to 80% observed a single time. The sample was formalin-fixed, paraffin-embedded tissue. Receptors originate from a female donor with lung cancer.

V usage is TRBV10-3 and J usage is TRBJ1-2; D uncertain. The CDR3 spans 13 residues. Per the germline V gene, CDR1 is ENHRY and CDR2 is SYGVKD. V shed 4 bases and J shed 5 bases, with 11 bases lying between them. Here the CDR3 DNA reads TGTGCCATCAGTGTTAGTCCGACGTATGGCTACACCTTC. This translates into CAISVSPTYGYTF.

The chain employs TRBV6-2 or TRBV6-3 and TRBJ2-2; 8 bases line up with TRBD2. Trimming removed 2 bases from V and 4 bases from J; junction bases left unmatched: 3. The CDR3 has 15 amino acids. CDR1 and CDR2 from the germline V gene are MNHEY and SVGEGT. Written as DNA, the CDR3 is TGTGCCAGCAGTTACGTTAGCGGGACCACCGGGGAGCTGTTTTTT. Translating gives CASSYVSGTTGELFF.

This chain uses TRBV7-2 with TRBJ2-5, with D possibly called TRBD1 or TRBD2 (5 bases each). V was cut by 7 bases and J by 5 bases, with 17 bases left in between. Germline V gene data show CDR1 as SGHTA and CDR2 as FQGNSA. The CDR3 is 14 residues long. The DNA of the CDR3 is TGTGCCAGCAACTTTGGGCCCGGGGCGGAGACCCAGTACTTC. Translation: CASNFGPGAETQYF.

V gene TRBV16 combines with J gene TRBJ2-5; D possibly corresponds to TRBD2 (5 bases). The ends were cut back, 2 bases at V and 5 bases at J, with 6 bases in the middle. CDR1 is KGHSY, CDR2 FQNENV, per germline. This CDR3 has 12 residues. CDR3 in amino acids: CASSQTGETQYF. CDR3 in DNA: TGTGCCAGCAGCCAAACGGGGGAGACCCAGTACTTC.

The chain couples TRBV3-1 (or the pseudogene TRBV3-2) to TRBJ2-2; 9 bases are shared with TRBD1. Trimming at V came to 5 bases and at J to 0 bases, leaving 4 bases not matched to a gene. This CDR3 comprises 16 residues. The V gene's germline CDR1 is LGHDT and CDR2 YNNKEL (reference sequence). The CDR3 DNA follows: TGTGCCAGCAGCGAACAGGGGGCGTCGAACACCGGGGAGCTGTTTTTT. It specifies CASSEQGASNTGELFF.

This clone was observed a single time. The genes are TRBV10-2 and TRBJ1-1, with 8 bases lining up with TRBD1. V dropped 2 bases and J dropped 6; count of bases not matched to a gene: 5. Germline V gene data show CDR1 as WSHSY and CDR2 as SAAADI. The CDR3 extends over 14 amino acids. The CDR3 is CASSEETGDSEAFF. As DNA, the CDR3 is TGCGCCAGCAGTGAGGAGACAGGGGACTCTGAAGCTTTCTTT.

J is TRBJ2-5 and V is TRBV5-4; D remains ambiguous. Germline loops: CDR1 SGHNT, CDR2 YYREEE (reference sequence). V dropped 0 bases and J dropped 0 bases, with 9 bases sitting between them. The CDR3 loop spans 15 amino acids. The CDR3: CASSLDPGNQETQYF. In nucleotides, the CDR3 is TGTGCCAGCAGCTTGGATCCGGGTAACCAAGAGACCCAGTACTTC.

Here the CDR3 DNA reads TGTGCCAGCAGTGGGAACAATCAGCCCCAGCATTTT. This encodes CASSGNNQPQHF. The chain links TRBV2 to TRBJ1-5; D not certain. This CDR3 is 12 amino acids long. The V end was cut by 4 bases, the J end by 3 bases, with 4 bases between. Germline V lookup: CDR1 SNHLY, CDR2 FYNNEI.

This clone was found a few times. CDR3 DNA sequence: TGCAGTGCCCAAAACAATGAGCAGTTCTTC. Protein sequence: CSAQNNEQFF. The chain carries TRBV20-1 and TRBJ2-1, with unresolved D. V gave up 6 bases and J gave up 5 bases, with 5 bases separating them. CDR1 is DFQATT and CDR2 is SNEGSKA in the germline V gene (reference sequence). The CDR3 totals 10 residues.

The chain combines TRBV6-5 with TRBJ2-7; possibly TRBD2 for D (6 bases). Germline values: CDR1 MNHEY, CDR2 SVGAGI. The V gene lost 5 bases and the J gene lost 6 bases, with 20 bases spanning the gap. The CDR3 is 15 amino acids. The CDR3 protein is CASSHSTGLMREQYF. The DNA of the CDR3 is TGTGCCAGCAGTCACAGCACGGGACTCATGCGCGAGCAGTACTTC.

CDR3 sequence (DNA): TGTGCCAGCAGCTTACAGTCCCGGACAGATACGCAGTATTTT. Amino acid sequence: CASSLQSRTDTQYF. The chain uses TRBV7-2 and TRBJ2-3; the D is unclear. V lost 2 bases to trimming and J lost 3 bases, with 9 bases between them. Germline loops: CDR1 SGHTA, CDR2 FQGNSA. CDR3 length: 14 amino acids. Drawing the rest from reference TRBV7-2 and TRBJ2-3, the complete variable domain is GAGVSQSPSNKVTEKGKDVELRCDPISGHTALYWYRQSLGQGLEFLIYFQGNSAPDKSGLPSDRFSAERTGGSVSTLTIQRTQQEDSAVYLCASSLQSRTDTQYFGPGTRLTVL.

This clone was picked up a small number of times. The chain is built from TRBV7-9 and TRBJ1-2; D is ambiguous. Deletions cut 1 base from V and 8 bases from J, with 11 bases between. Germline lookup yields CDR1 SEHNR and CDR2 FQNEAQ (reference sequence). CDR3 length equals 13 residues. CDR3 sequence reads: CASSLGLEQGYTF. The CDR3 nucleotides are TGTGCCAGCAGCTTAGGCCTAGAACAGGGCTACACCTTC. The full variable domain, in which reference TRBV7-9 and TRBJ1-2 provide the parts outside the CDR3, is DTGVSQNPRHKITKRGQNVTFRCDPISEHNRLYWYRQTLGQGPEFLTYFQNEAQLEKSRLLSDRFSAERPKGSFSTLEIQRTEQGDSAMYLCASSLGLEQGYTFGSGTRLTVV.

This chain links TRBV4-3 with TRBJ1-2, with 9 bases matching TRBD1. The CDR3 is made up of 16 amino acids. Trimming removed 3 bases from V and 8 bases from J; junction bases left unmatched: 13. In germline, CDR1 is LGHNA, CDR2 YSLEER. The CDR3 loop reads CASSQEDRGLVGGYTF. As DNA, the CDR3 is TGCGCCAGCAGCCAGGAGGACAGGGGCCTGGTGGGAGGCTACACCTTC.

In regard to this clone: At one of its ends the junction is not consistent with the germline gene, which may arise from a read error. In DNA form, the CDR3 reads TGTGCCAGCACCCAAAATCTCGGACTCGGAAATGAAAAACTGTTTTTT. It encodes CASTQNLGLGNEKLFF. This chain uses TRBV3-1 (or the pseudogene TRBV3-2) with TRBJ1-4; no clear D. The CDR3 is 16 amino acids. From germline, CDR1 is LGHDT and CDR2 YNNKEL (reference sequence).

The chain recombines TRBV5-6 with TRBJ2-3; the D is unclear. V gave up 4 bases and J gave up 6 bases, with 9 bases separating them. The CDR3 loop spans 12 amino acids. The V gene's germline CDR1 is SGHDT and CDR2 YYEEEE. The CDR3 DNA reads TGTGCCAGCAGCCTCCTGGGGGATACGCAGTATTTT. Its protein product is CASSLLGDTQYF.

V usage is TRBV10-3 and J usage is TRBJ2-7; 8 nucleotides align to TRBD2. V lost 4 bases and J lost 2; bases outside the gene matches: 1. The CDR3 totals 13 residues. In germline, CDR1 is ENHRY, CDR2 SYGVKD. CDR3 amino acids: CAISGSGTYEQYF. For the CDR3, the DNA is TGTGCCATCAGTGGTAGCGGGACCTACGAGCAGTACTTC.

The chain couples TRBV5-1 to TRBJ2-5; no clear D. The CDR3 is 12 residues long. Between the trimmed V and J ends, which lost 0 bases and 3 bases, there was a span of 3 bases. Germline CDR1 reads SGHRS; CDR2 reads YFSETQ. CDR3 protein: CASSLGEETQYF. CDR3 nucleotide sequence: TGCGCCAGCAGCTTGGGGGAAGAGACCCAGTACTTC.

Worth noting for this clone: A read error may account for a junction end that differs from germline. CDR3: CVSTETRNYGYTF. CDR3 coding DNA: TGTGTCAGTACCGAGACAAGAAACTATGGCTACACCTTC. The genes are TRBV19 and TRBJ1-2; D remains ambiguous. The CDR3 loop spans 13 amino acids. Germline V gene lookup returns CDR1 LNHDA and CDR2 SQIVND (reference sequence).

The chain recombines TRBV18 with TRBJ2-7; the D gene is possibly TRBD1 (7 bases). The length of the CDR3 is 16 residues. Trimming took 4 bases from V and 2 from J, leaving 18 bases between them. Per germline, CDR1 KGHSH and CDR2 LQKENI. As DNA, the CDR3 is TGTGCCAGCTCACTCGAGAGCGGGCAGGGGGCCTACGAGCAGTACTTC. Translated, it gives CASSLESGQGAYEQYF.

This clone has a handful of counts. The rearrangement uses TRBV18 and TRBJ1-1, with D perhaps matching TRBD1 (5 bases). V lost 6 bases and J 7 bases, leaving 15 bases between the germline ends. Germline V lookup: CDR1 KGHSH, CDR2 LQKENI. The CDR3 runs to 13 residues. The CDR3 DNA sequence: TGTGCCAGCTCCCCAATCGGACAAAGTGAAGCTTTCTTT. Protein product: CASSPIGQSEAFF.

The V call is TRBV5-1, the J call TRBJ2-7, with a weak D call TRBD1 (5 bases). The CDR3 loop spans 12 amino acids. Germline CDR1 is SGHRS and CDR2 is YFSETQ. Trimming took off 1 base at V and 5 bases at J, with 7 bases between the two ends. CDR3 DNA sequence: TGCGCCAGCAGCTTGACCAGGGACGAGCAGTACTTC. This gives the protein CASSLTRDEQYF.

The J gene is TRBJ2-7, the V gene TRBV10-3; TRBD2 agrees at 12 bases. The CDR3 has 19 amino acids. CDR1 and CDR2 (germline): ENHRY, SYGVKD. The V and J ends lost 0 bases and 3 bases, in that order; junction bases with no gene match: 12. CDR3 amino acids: CAISESPPSGTSGRYEQYF. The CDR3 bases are TGTGCCATCAGTGAGTCCCCCCCTTCCGGGACTAGCGGGCGCTACGAGCAGTACTTC.

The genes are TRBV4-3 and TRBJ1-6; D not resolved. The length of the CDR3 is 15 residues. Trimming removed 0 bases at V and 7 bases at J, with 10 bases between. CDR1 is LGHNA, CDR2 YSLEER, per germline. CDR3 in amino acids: CASSQESRVNSPLHF. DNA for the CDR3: TGCGCCAGCAGCCAAGAGTCCCGGGTAAATTCACCCCTCCACTTT.

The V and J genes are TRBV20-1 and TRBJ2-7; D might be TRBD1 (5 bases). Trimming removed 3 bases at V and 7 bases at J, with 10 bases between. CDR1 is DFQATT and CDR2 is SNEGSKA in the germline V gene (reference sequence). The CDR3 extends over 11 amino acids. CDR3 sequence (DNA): TGCAGTGCTAGCGGAAGGGGAGAGCAGTACTTC. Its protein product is CSASGRGEQYF.

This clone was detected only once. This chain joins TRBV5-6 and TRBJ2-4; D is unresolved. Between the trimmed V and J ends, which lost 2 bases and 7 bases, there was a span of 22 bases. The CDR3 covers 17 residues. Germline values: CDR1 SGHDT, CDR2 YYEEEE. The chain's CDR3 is CASSFLGPPGIANIQYF. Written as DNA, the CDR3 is TGTGCCAGCAGCTTTTTAGGGCCACCGGGCATTGCGAACATTCAGTACTTC.